A single sample gave rise to the 31 T cell receptor beta chains below, sequenced in a study of identical twins. TCRdb recomputed calls from the 5' RACE reads with MiXCR, one row per CDR3 protein. Of 400,000 to 500,000 distinct CDR3 sequences in the sample, less than 20% are singletons; the top ten hold less than 15%. Material for sequencing was naive T cells sorted from blood. The source of these receptors is a middle-aged man in good health.

The table lists this clonotype with many counts. The V and J genes are TRBV5-1 and TRBJ1-3, with a possible D match to TRBD1 (6 bases). The length of the CDR3 is 16 residues. The V end was cut by 0 bases, the J end by 7 bases, with 17 bases between. The V gene's germline CDR1 is SGHRS and CDR2 YFSETQ. The CDR3 region has the DNA TGCGCCAGCAGCTTGGAACTCAGCGGGACAAGTAACACCATATATTTT. Its protein is CASSLELSGTSNTIYF.

This clonotype was picked up many times. The rearrangement links TRBV11-2 to TRBJ2-7; 9 nucleotides agree with TRBD2. This CDR3 comprises 14 residues. J lost 6 bases, V lost 3 bases, and 6 bases had no gene match. Germline V lookup: CDR1 SGHAT, CDR2 FQNNGV. CDR3 protein: CASSFGGGAFEQYF. The CDR3 region has the DNA TGTGCCAGCAGCTTTGGCGGGGGGGCGTTCGAGCAGTACTTC.

Worth noting for this clonotype: The junction does not match germline at one end; this may be a read error. This CDR3 is CASSPWGSADEAFF. DNA for the CDR3: TGTGCTAGCAGCCCCTGGGGCTCCGCAGATGAAGCTTTCTTT. The V gene is TRBV7-7, the J gene TRBJ1-1; D possibly corresponds to TRBD1 (5 bases). The CDR3 sequence is 14 residues long. From germline, CDR1 is SSHAT and CDR2 FNYEAQ (reference sequence).

The chain uses TRBV7-6 and TRBJ1-1; D unclear. CDR3 length equals 15 residues. Trimming cost V 5 bases and J 4 bases, with 17 bases left between them. Looked up from germline, CDR1 is SGHVS and CDR2 is FNYEAQ. The CDR3 DNA follows: TGTGCCAGCAGCGAAACCCCGGGCATTGGCACTGAAGCTTTCTTT. Protein: CASSETPGIGTEAFF. The whole variable domain, remainder taken from reference TRBV7-6 and TRBJ1-1, is GAGVSQSPRYKVTKRGQDVALRCDPISGHVSLYWYRQALGQGPEFLTYFNYEAQQDKSGLPNDRFSAERPEGSISTLTIQRTEQRDSAMYRCASSETPGIGTEAFFGQGTRLTVV.

The rearrangement links TRBV20-1 to TRBJ2-2; tentative D call: TRBD2 (6 bases). V lost 2 bases and J lost 3, with 7 bases in between. Germline V gene data show CDR1 as DFQATT and CDR2 as SNEGSKA (reference sequence). The CDR3 loop spans 13 amino acids. The chain's CDR3 is CSARWGDTGELFF. The CDR3, as DNA: TGCAGTGCTAGATGGGGGGACACCGGGGAGCTGTTTTTT.

The chain uses TRBV4-3 and TRBJ1-2; 7 positions match TRBD1. Germline loops: CDR1 LGHNA, CDR2 YSLEER. The J segment lost 7 bases and the V segment lost 1 base, leaving 12 bases of the junction unmatched. There are 16 residues in the CDR3. DNA of the CDR3: TGCGCCAGCAGCCAAGGAGTGGCGACAGGGCCCTCTGGCTACACCTTC. It yields the protein CASSQGVATGPSGYTF.

This clonotype was observed many times. This chain links TRBV19 with TRBJ2-1, with TRBD1 as a possible D gene (6 bases). This CDR3 has 13 residues. V gave up 9 bases and J gave up 4 bases, with 13 bases separating them. Germline assignment: CDR1 LNHDA and CDR2 SQIVND (reference sequence). The CDR3 region is CASSLDSYNEQFF. CDR3 coding DNA: TGTGCCAGCAGTTTGGACAGTTACAATGAGCAGTTCTTC.

There are many counts of this clonotype. This chain connects TRBV20-1 to TRBJ2-7, with D unresolved. V was clipped by 6 bases and J by 2 bases, with 11 bases between them. CDR3 length: 12 amino acids. CDR1 and CDR2 from the germline V gene are DFQATT and SNEGSKA (reference sequence). The CDR3 loop is CSAITETYEQYF. CDR3 coding DNA: TGCAGTGCAATTACAGAAACCTACGAGCAGTACTTC.

This clonotype was observed a few times. V and J are TRBV7-9 and TRBJ1-5; D may be TRBD1 (5 bases). The CDR3 contains 12 residues. Germline V gene data show CDR1 as SEHNR and CDR2 as FQNEAQ (reference sequence). V lost 3 bases and J 9 bases, leaving 9 bases between the germline ends. This CDR3 reads CASSLMQGPQHF. CDR3 sequence (DNA): TGTGCCAGCAGCTTGATGCAGGGGCCCCAGCATTTT.

The chain recombines TRBV12-3 or TRBV12-4 with TRBJ1-1, with D tentatively TRBD1 (6 bases). The CDR3 runs 13 residues. V was trimmed by 9 bases and J by 5 bases, leaving 16 bases between them. DNA of the CDR3: TGTGCCAGTGAAGGGGGGAGAGGGACTGAAGCTTTCTTT. As protein: CASEGGRGTEAFF.

This clonotype occurred a few times. The J gene is TRBJ1-5, the V gene TRBV4-3; 9 positions match TRBD1. Per germline, CDR1 LGHNA and CDR2 YSLEER. CDR3 length: 15 amino acids. V shed 0 bases, J shed 7 bases, and the junction held 4 bases outside the gene matches. This CDR3 is CASSQDRQGVQPQHF. Written as DNA, the CDR3 is TGCGCCAGCAGCCAAGATCGACAGGGGGTCCAGCCCCAGCATTTT.

This chain joins TRBV6-2 or TRBV6-3 and TRBJ2-5, with D maybe TRBD2 (5 bases). The length of the CDR3 is 20 residues. The germline V gene encodes CDR1 MNHEY and CDR2 SVGEGT. Trimming took 1 base from V and 4 from J, leaving 28 bases between them. The CDR3 here is CASSYFAEETQYVVRETQYF. As DNA, the CDR3 is TGTGCCAGCAGTTACTTCGCGGAGGAGACCCAGTACGTTGTCCGAGAGACCCAGTACTTC.

The chain joins TRBV20-1 to TRBJ2-7; no reliable D call. This CDR3 contains 11 residues. CDR1 is DFQATT, CDR2 SNEGSKA, per germline (reference sequence). Trimming removed 6 bases from V and 12 bases from J, with 18 bases in between. The DNA of the CDR3 is TGCAGTGCAACCGATGGTGGCCTTGGGTACTTC. Protein: CSATDGGLGYF.

On this clonotype itself: Because the CDR3's place on the DNA is in doubt, the DNA is left out and the CDR3 is given as listed by TCRdb. The chain couples TRBV21-1 to TRBJ2-7; TRBD1, as called in the table, went unchecked against the DNA. TRBV21-1 constitutes a pseudogene. 16 amino acids form the CDR3, both terminal residues included. CDR3 region: CASSKSWGQGTYEQYF.

This chain links TRBV27 with TRBJ2-3; D is unclear. CDR1 and CDR2 from the germline V gene are MNHEY and SMNVEV (reference sequence). The germline V and J ends were trimmed by 5 bases and 1 base, with 7 bases remaining between them. The CDR3 sequence is 13 residues long. CDR3 amino acids: CASSPQGTDTQYF. In DNA form, the CDR3 reads TGTGCCAGCAGTCCTCAGGGCACAGATACGCAGTATTTT.

Only a few counts were recorded for this clonotype. V and J are TRBV4-1 and TRBJ1-1; 9 nucleotides align to TRBD1. The CDR3 sequence is 16 residues long. Germline V CDR1 and CDR2: MGHRA, YSYEKL. J lost 0 bases, V lost 1 base, and 3 bases had no gene match. For the CDR3, the DNA is TGCGCCAGCAGCCAAGTACAGGGGGCCGTGAACACTGAAGCTTTCTTT. Translation: CASSQVQGAVNTEAFF.

This clonotype has just a few counts. V usage is TRBV4-2 and J usage is TRBJ2-1, with 11 bases fitting TRBD2. J gave up 9 bases and V 1 base, and 8 bases lay outside the gene matches. The CDR3 covers 16 residues. Germline assignment: CDR1 LGHNA and CDR2 YNFKEQ. The CDR3, as DNA: TGTGCCAGCAGCCAAGGGGGACTAGCGGTAGTCAGTGAGCAGTTCTTC. This encodes CASSQGGLAVVSEQFF.

On this clonotype: A much larger clone is a single base away; this may be a read error. The chain couples TRBV9 to TRBJ1-2; D possibly corresponds to TRBD1 (5 bases). CDR3 length equals 15 residues. Germline CDR1 reads SGDLS; CDR2 reads YYNGEE. CDR3 nucleotides: TGTGCCAGCAGCGTAGAGGGACGGAGCCTGGATGGCTACCCCTTC. Protein sequence: CASSVEGRSLDGYPF.

This clonotype was seen ten or more times. The V call is TRBV20-1, the J call TRBJ2-7; D is unclear. Trimming took 0 bases from V and 4 from J, leaving 13 bases between them. The CDR3 has 14 residues. Germline CDR1 reads DFQATT; CDR2 reads SNEGSKA (reference sequence). Here the CDR3 reads CSARDLQGRYEQYF. CDR3 nucleotide sequence: TGCAGTGCTAGAGATCTTCAAGGGCGGTACGAGCAGTACTTC.

This clonotype was seen only a few times. V gene TRBV6-5 combines with J gene TRBJ2-1; 8 bases line up with TRBD2. Germline CDR1 MNHEY, CDR2 SVGAGI. CDR3 length: 16 residues. Germline trimming cut 4 bases from V and 9 bases from J; bases unmatched to any gene: 14. In DNA form, the CDR3 reads TGTGCCAGCAGTTCCTACCGGGGGGGATATTATGGTGAGCAGTTCTTC. Translation: CASSSYRGGYYGEQFF.

A single count supports this clonotype. The chain is built from TRBV29-1 and TRBJ2-7, with 9 bases aligning to TRBD2. J gave up 2 bases and V 5 bases, and 4 bases lay outside the gene matches. The germline gives CDR1 SQVTM, CDR2 ANQGSEA. CDR3 size: 13 residues. CDR3 protein: CSVLIAGAYEQYF. In DNA form, the CDR3 reads TGCAGCGTTTTAATAGCGGGAGCCTACGAGCAGTACTTC.

This clonotype appeared a few times. The rearrangement joins TRBV29-1 to TRBJ2-7; possibly TRBD2 for D (6 bases). The CDR3 consists of 13 residues. V was shortened by 2 bases and J by 2 bases, with 10 bases between the two germline ends. From germline, CDR1 is SQVTM and CDR2 ANQGSEA. For the CDR3, the DNA is TGCAGCGTTGAACCTAGCGAAACCTACGAGCAGTACTTC. Amino acids: CSVEPSETYEQYF.

A note on this clonotype: A clone one base away is much larger, so this may be a read error. The genes are TRBV4-3 and TRBJ2-3; the D gene is possibly TRBD2 (5 bases). Per the germline V gene, CDR1 is LGHNA and CDR2 is YSLEER. Deletions cut 3 bases from V and 4 bases from J, with 14 bases between. CDR3 length: 15 residues. CDR3 DNA sequence: TGCGCCAGCAGCCAGGGTGGGAGAAGCGCAGATACGCAGTATTTT. Protein sequence: CASSQGGRSADTQYF.

This clonotype was recorded at least ten times. The chain has TRBV5-5 and TRBJ2-3, with 8 bases aligning to TRBD2. J was trimmed by 4 bases and V by 4 bases; bases with no gene match: 8. Germline lookup yields CDR1 SGHKS and CDR2 YYEKEE (reference sequence). The CDR3 runs to 15 residues. The DNA of the CDR3 is TGTGCCAGCAGCCCCCGGGAGGGTCGGGCAGATACGCAGTATTTT. Translating gives CASSPREGRADTQYF.

Ten or more counts support this clonotype. This rearrangement joins TRBV5-1 to TRBJ1-1; D possibly corresponds to TRBD1 (5 bases). The CDR3 loop spans 15 amino acids. Trimming shortened V by 4 bases and J by 0 bases, and 13 bases separated the two germline ends. The germline V gene encodes CDR1 SGHRS and CDR2 YFSETQ. This CDR3 reads CASSIRDGLNTEAFF. CDR3 sequence (DNA): TGCGCCAGCAGCATCCGGGACGGCTTGAACACTGAAGCTTTCTTT.

This chain connects TRBV12-3 or TRBV12-4 to TRBJ2-2; 10 bases agree with TRBD1. Trimming at V came to 4 bases and at J to 3 bases, leaving 5 bases not matched to a gene. The CDR3 is made up of 16 amino acids. CDR3 DNA: TGTGCCAGCAGTTCGCAGGACAGGGGGGACACCGGGGAGCTGTTTTTT. Residues: CASSSQDRGDTGELFF.

The chain joins TRBV30 to TRBJ2-7; D possibly corresponds to TRBD1 (6 bases). V dropped 4 bases and J dropped 2 bases, with 21 bases sitting between them. From germline, CDR1 is GTSNPN and CDR2 SVGIG (reference sequence). This CDR3 has 16 residues. The CDR3 nucleotides are TGTGCCTGGAAAGAGAGGGACACCTTCCGCACCTACGAGCAGTACTTC. It encodes CAWKERDTFRTYEQYF.

The genes are TRBV7-8 and TRBJ2-1, with a possible D match to TRBD1 (6 bases). V was pared by 2 bases and J by 8 bases, with 22 bases between. Germline CDR1 is SGHVS and CDR2 is FQNEAQ. The CDR3 has 17 amino acids. Written as DNA, the CDR3 is TGTGCCAGCAGCTTACTCAGGGGCGGAACATCTGGGGATGAGCAGTTCTTC. The encoded protein is CASSLLRGGTSGDEQFF.

The chain couples TRBV6-5 to TRBJ2-2, with TRBD2 matching over 11 bases. This CDR3 spans 18 amino acids. The germline CDR1 and CDR2 sequences are MNHEY and SVGAGI. Trimming cost V 4 bases and J 7 bases; bases outside gene matches: 14. The CDR3, as DNA: TGTGCCAGCAGTTCCTACCCCGTAGCGGGAGGGCGGGGCGGGGAGCTGTTTTTT. Protein: CASSSYPVAGGRGGELFF.

This clonotype was recorded at least ten times. The genes are TRBV10-3 and TRBJ2-5; 9 bases line up with TRBD1. The CDR3 loop spans 17 amino acids. V lost 0 bases, J lost 4 bases, and 9 bases stayed unmatched. Germline assignment: CDR1 ENHRY and CDR2 SYGVKD. The CDR3 here is CAISESIGQGSSETQYF. The CDR3 DNA follows: TGTGCCATCAGTGAGTCTATCGGACAGGGGTCATCAGAGACCCAGTACTTC.

This clonotype was counted a single time. The J gene is TRBJ2-3, the V gene TRBV24-1; the D gene could be TRBD1 or TRBD2 (5 bases each). The CDR3 extends over 16 amino acids. Looked up from germline, CDR1 is KGHDR and CDR2 is SFDVKD. V was shortened by 4 bases and J by 3 bases, with 16 bases between the two germline ends. Written as DNA, the CDR3 is TGTGCCACCAGTGACCCGGCCGGGGCAAGGACAGATACGCAGTATTTT. Its translation is CATSDPAGARTDTQYF.